The 7 T cell receptor beta chains reported below all come from one sample, sequenced in a study of T cells in localized non-small cell lung cancer. The table came from immunoSEQ multiplex PCR; TCRdb's copy has only in-frame clones and leaves some out. The profile shows about 1,000 clones, more than 20% of them singletons. The sample in question was normal lung tissue next to the tumor, obtained before any cancer treatment. The origin of the receptors is a male donor at least 60 years old with stage II squamous cell lung carcinoma.

This clone was counted between two and nine times. The gene calls are TRBV11-3 and TRBJ2-1; 9 nucleotides agree with TRBD1. This CDR3 spans 17 amino acids. Per the germline V gene, CDR1 is SGHNT and CDR2 is YENEEA. V trimming: 5 bases; J trimming: 3 bases; junction bases outside the gene matches: 11. Here the CDR3 reads CASSPQIGQGSYNEQFF. The CDR3 DNA sequence: TGTGCCAGCAGCCCACAGATCGGACAGGGGAGCTACAATGAGCAGTTCTTC.

V gene TRBV18 combines with J gene TRBJ2-3; TRBD2 aligns across 8 bases. This CDR3 spans 15 amino acids. The germline V gene has CDR1 KGHSH and CDR2 LQKENI. The J segment lost 4 bases and the V segment lost 0 bases, leaving 3 bases of the junction unmatched. CDR3 region: CASSPPGLGADTQYF. The CDR3 bases are TGTGCCAGCTCACCACCGGGACTAGGGGCAGATACGCAGTATTTT.

This clone is labeled medium-sized (0.01 to 0.1%). The chain uses TRBV6-4 and TRBJ1-1; D call uncertain. V shed 8 bases and J shed 5 bases, with 9 bases lying between them. Per the germline V gene, CDR1 is MRHNA and CDR2 is SNTAGT. The CDR3 has 11 residues. CDR3 bases: TGTGCCAGCCGGTTGGGAACTGAAGCTTTCTTT. This translates into CASRLGTEAFF.

There are a few counts of this clone. The chain recombines TRBV11-3 with TRBJ2-1; tentatively, D is TRBD2 (6 bases). Germline V gene data show CDR1 as SGHNT and CDR2 as YENEEA. The V end was cut by 6 bases, the J end by 1 base, with 13 bases between. The CDR3 covers 15 residues. CDR3 DNA sequence: TGTGCCAGCAGTCCGCGTCGGGAGTCCTACAATGAGCAGTTCTTC. Protein: CASSPRRESYNEQFF.

The genes are TRBV12-5 and TRBJ2-3, with a possible D match to TRBD2 (6 bases). The V end lost 4 bases, the J end lost 5 bases, and 7 bases lay between the germline ends. This CDR3 is built from 12 residues. In germline, CDR1 is LGHNT, CDR2 FRNRAP. The DNA for the CDR3 is TGTGCTAGTGGTTCGGAGGGAGATACGCAGTATTTT. This translates into CASGSEGDTQYF.

The DNA for the CDR3 is TGTGCCAGCAGGGGACTCGGGACACTACGCACAGATACGCAGTATTTT. Translation: CASRGLGTLRTDTQYF. The chain carries TRBV28 and TRBJ2-3, with D perhaps given as TRBD1 or TRBD2 (6 bases each). V was pared by 6 bases and J by 1 base, with 17 bases between. CDR3 length: 16 amino acids. Per the germline V gene, CDR1 is MDHEN and CDR2 is SYDVKM.

The chain links TRBV21-1 to TRBJ2-7. TRBV21-1 is a pseudogene segment. The CDR3 spans 14 residues. CDR3 loop: CASSDPAGTPEQYF. In DNA form, the CDR3 reads TGTGCCAGCAGTGACCCGGCGGGGACACCCGAGCAGTACTTC.